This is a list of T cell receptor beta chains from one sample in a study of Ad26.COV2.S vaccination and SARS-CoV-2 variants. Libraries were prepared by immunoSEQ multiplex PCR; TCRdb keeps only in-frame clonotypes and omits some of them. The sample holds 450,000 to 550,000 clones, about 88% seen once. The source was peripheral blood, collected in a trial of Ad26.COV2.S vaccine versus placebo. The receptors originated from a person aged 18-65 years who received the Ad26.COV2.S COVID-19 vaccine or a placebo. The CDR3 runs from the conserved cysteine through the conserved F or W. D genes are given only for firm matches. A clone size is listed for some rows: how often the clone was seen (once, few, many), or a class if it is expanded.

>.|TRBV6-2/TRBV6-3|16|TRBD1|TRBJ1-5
TGTGCCAGCAGTTACTTTATCGGGACAGGGAATCAGCCCCAGCATTTT
CASSYFIGTGNQPQHF
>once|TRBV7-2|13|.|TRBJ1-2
TGTGCCAGCAGCTTATTCCTAGGGGATGGCTACACCTTC
CASSLFLGDGYTF
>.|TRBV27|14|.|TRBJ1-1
TGTGCCAGCAGTTTGGACGAGGGGAGTACTGAAGCTTTCTTT
CASSLDEGSTEAFF
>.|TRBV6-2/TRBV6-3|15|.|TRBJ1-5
TGTGCCAGCAGTTACCCCAGGGGTGGCAATCAGCCCCAGCATTTT
CASSYPRGGNQPQHF
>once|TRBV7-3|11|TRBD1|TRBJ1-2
TGTGCCAGCAGCACAGGGACAGCCACCCACTTC
CASSTGTATHF
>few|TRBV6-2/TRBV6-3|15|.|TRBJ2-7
TGTGCCAGCAGTAACCCGCGACGGGCCGCCTACGAGCAGTACTTC
CASSNPRRAAYEQYF
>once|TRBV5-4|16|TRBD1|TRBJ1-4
TGTGCCAGCAGCTTGGCCCGAGGGGGCATCGGTGAAAAACTGTTTTTT
CASSLARGGIGEKLFF
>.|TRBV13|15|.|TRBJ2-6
TGTGCCAGCAGCTTCCTGTCCTCTGGGGCCAACGTCCTGACTTTC
CASSFLSSGANVLTF
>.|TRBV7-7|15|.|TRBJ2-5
TGTGCCAGCAGCTTAGCCGCAGGGTTACGAGAGACCCAGTACTTC
CASSLAAGLRETQYF
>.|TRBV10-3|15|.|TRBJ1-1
TGTGCCATCAGTCCAGGGACGTGGAAGGACACTGAAGCTTTCTTT
CAISPGTWKDTEAFF
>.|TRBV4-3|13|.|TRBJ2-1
TGCGCCAGCAGCCAAGAGGCCCTTAAGGGGCAGTTCTTC
CASSQEALKGQFF
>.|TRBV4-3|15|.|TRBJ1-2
TGCGCCAGCAGCCAAGAATATTTAGCTAACTATGGCTACACCTTC
CASSQEYLANYGYTF
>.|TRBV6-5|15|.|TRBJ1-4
TGTGCCAGCAGTTACTCGGGGCCGATAGGGGAAAAACTGTTTTTT
CASSYSGPIGEKLFF
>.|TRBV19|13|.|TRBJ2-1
TGTGCCAGTAGTACGCGTGGGGGCGGTGAGCAGTTCTTC
CASSTRGGGEQFF
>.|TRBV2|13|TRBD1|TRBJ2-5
TGTGCCAGCAGTCTGACAGGGGCGCAGACCCAGTACTTC
CASSLTGAQTQYF
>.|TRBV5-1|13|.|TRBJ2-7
TGCGCCAGCAGCCCCGGTAGGTTGGGGGAGCAGTACTTC
CASSPGRLGEQYF
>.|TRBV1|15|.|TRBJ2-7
TGCACCAGCAGCCAAGGCCGGGACAGTGACTACGAGCAGTACTTC
CTSSQGRDSDYEQYF
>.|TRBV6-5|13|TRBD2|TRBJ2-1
TGTGCCAGCGGGACTAGCTCCTACAATGAGCAGTTCTTC
CASGTSSYNEQFF
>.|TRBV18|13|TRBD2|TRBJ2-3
TGTGCCAGCTCCCTAGCGGGCACAGATACGCAGTATTTT
CASSLAGTDTQYF
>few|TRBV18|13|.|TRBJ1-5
TGTGCCAGCTCACCAAATGGAAATCAGCCCCAGCATTTT
CASSPNGNQPQHF
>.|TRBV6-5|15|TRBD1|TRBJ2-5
TGTGCCAGCAGTTACCCAGGGACAGCCTGGGAGACCCAGTACTTC
CASSYPGTAWETQYF
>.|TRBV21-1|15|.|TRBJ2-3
TGTGCCAGCAATCCATCTAGGGGTTCCACAGATACGCAGTATTTT
CASNPSRGSTDTQYF
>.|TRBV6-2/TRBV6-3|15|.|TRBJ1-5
TGTGCCAGCAGTCCGTGGACAGCGAGCAATCAGCCCCAGCATTTT
CASSPWTASNQPQHF
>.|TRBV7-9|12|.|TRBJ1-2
TGTGCCAGCAGCCCAAAGCTAGCAGGCTACACCTTC
CASSPKLAGYTF
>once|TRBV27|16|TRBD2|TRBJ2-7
TGTGCCAGCAGTTCTCGGCTAGCGGGGCCCTCCTACGAGCAGTACTTC
CASSSRLAGPSYEQYF
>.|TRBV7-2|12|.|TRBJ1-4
TGTGCCAGCAGCTTAGTCCGTAAGAAACTGTTTTTT
CASSLVRKKLFF
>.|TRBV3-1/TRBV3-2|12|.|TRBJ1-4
TGTGCCAGCAGCCAAGTTGATGAAAAACTGTTTTTT
CASSQVDEKLFF
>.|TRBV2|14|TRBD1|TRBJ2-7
TGTGCCAGCAGCCTCACCGGGACAGGGGACGAGCAGTACTTC
CASSLTGTGDEQYF
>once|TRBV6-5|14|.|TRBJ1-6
TGTGCCAGCAGCTCACGCAGGGTTATCTCACCCCTCCACTTT
CASSSRRVISPLHF
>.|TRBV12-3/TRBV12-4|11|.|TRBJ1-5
TGTGCCAGCAGTTTGTCTCAGCCCCAGCATTTT
CASSLSQPQHF
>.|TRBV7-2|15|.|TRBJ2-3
TGTGCCAGCAGCTTAGCGACCGCAGCAGGAGATACGCAGTATTTT
CASSLATAAGDTQYF
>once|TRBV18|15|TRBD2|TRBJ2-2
TGTGCCAGCTCACGCGGACTAGCGAACACCGGGGAGCTGTTTTTT
CASSRGLANTGELFF
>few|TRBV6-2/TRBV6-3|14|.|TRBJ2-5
TGTGCCAGCAGTTCCGTGGTGGGACAAGAGACCCAGTACTTC
CASSSVVGQETQYF
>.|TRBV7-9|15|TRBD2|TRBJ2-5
TGTGCCAGCAGCTTTAGCGGGGGGGCCCTCGAGACCCAGTACTTC
CASSFSGGALETQYF
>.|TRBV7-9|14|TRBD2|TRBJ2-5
TGTGCCAGCAGCTTAAAGCGGGGACAAGAGACCCAGTACTTC
CASSLKRGQETQYF
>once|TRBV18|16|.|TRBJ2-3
TGTGCCAGCTCACCCGCGGGTACCCCCGGCACAGATACGCAGTATTTT
CASSPAGTPGTDTQYF
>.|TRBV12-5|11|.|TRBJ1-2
TGTGCTAGTGGTTTGGCCCTTGGTCTCACCTTC
CASGLALGLTF
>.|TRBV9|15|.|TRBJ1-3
TGTGCCAGCAGCGTAGCTGGGATTTATGGAAACACCATATATTTT
CASSVAGIYGNTIYF